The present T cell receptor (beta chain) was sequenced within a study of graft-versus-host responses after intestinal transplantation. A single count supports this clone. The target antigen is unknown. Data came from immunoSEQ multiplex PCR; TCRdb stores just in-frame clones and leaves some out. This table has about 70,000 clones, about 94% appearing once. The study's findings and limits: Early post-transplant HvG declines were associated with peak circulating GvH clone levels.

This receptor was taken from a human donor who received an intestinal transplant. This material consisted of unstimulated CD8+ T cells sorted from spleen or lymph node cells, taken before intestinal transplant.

CDR3 in amino acids: CASSVRVNTEAFF. The CDR3 DNA is TGTGCCAGCAGCGTAAGGGTCAACACTGAAGCTTTCTTT. The chain employs TRBV9 and TRBJ1-1, with unresolved D. Germline CDR1 and CDR2: SGDLS and YYNGEE. This CDR3 is built from 13 residues. The germline V and J ends were trimmed by 1 base and 2 bases, with 6 bases remaining between them.